The T cell receptor beta chain under discussion was sequenced for a study of spatial heterogeneity in lung cancer. Every TCR cDNA molecule bore its own unique molecular identifier. TCRdb independently ran MiXCR on the 5' RACE reads; one entry per CDR3 protein. The table has some 15,000 distinct CDR3 sequences, about 9.5% seen once. Time point of the sample: sample taken at primary tumor resection. Unsorted whole RNA samples from tumor, nontumor lung or frozen PBMC were sequenced. The table lists this clonotype with many counts. Looked up from germline, CDR1 is MDHEN and CDR2 is SYDVKM. This CDR3 is 13 amino acids long. Trimming took 8 bases from V and 3 from J, leaving 11 bases between them.

The V gene is TRBV28, the J gene TRBJ1-5, with D hard to call. Specimen: PBMCs, collected at surgery. The receptor was isolated from a male donor with early-stage non-small cell lung cancer. This chain's CDR3 is CASHRIDNQPQHF. The CDR3 DNA follows: TGTGCCAGCCACCGAATCGACAATCAGCCCCAGCATTTT.